Listed here are 7 T cell receptor beta chains from one sample, sequenced in a study of early T cells in non-severe SARS-CoV-2 infection. MiXCR, applied by TCRdb to the 5' RACE reads, yields one record per CDR3 protein. The table shows tens of thousands of distinct CDR3 sequences, with roughly 13% occurring only once. Sequenced material: whole blood. The receptors stem from an adult who was a healthcare worker with PCR-confirmed SARS-CoV-2 infection or an uninfected control (not recorded which).

A few counts support this clonotype. V usage is TRBV19 and J usage is TRBJ1-5, with TRBD1 matching 7 bases. Germline V CDR1 and CDR2: LNHDA, SQIVND (reference sequence). The CDR3 is 13 amino acids. Unmatched junction bases numbered 4, after V lost 5 bases and J lost 6 bases. DNA of the CDR3: TGTGCCAGTAGTGGCCGGGACAGTCAGCCCCAGCATTTT. Translated, it gives CASSGRDSQPQHF.

This clonotype turned up a few times. V and J are TRBV12-3 or TRBV12-4 and TRBJ2-5; TRBD2 might be the D (5 bases). The length of the CDR3 is 15 residues. Trimming took 3 bases from V and 4 from J, leaving 15 bases between them. The CDR3 reads CASSLGGVGRETQYF. The CDR3 DNA is TGTGCCAGCAGTTTGGGCGGAGTAGGGAGAGAGACCCAGTACTTC.

This clonotype was seen at least ten times. V is TRBV9 and J is TRBJ1-3; weak D call: TRBD1 (5 bases). In germline, CDR1 is SGDLS, CDR2 YYNGEE. This CDR3 is built from 15 residues. V lost 0 bases and J 0 bases, leaving 7 bases between the germline ends. The CDR3 sequence is CASSVEGNSGNTIYF. The CDR3 DNA reads as TGTGCCAGCAGCGTAGAGGGGAACTCTGGAAACACCATATATTTT.

This clonotype has just a few counts. Written as DNA, the CDR3 is TGTGCCGCCGGCGGCTATGGCTACACCTTC. The encoded protein is CAAGGYGYTF. The V call is TRBV28, the J call TRBJ1-2; D remains ambiguous. The CDR3 contains 10 residues. The ends were cut back, 11 bases at V and 4 bases at J, with 8 bases in the middle. Germline assignment: CDR1 MDHEN and CDR2 SYDVKM.

This clonotype came up a few times. This chain connects TRBV28 to TRBJ2-7, with 7 bases fitting TRBD2. This CDR3 contains 14 residues. The germline gives CDR1 MDHEN, CDR2 SYDVKM. J gave up 2 bases and V 5 bases, and 6 bases lay outside the gene matches. In DNA form, the CDR3 reads TGTGCCAGCAGTGTGGGGGGGGGACCCTACGAGCAGTACTTC. Encoded protein: CASSVGGGPYEQYF. Looking up the rest from reference TRBV28 and TRBJ2-7 gives the full variable domain: DVKVTQSSRYLVKRTGEKVFLECVQDMDHENMFWYRQDPGLGLRLIYFSYDVKMKEKGDIPEGYSVSREKKERFSLILESASTNQTSMYLCASSVGGGPYEQYFGPGTRLTVT.

This clonotype appeared a few times. The rearrangement links TRBV14 to TRBJ2-7, with 11 bases identical to TRBD2. Germline CDR1 reads SGHDN; CDR2 reads FVKESK. Trimming took 1 base from V and 4 from J; bases not matched to a gene: 3. This CDR3 contains 15 residues. CDR3 sequence reads: CASSQARTSGYEQYF. The CDR3 DNA reads as TGTGCCAGCAGCCAAGCCCGGACTAGCGGGTACGAGCAGTACTTC.

This chain joins TRBV3-1 and TRBJ2-1, with 9 positions matching TRBD2. The CDR3 has 15 residues. Trimming at V came to 4 bases and at J to 0 bases, leaving 1 base not matched to a gene. Germline loops: CDR1 LGHDT, CDR2 YNNKEL (reference sequence). The CDR3 reads CASSRSGSSYNEQFF. CDR3 DNA: TGTGCCAGCAGCCGTAGCGGGAGCTCCTACAATGAGCAGTTCTTC.